This T cell receptor (beta chain) comes out of a study of T cells in Graves' hyperthyroidism and ophthalmopathy (dated by TCRdb to between 2018 and 2021). Study-wide context: Peripheral blood samples were taken at initial diagnosis, before any treatment was given. To identify TCR V-J signatures that set the groups apart, the researchers used a discovery cohort of about a hundred patients, made up of some 41 with Graves' ophthalmopathy and about 55 with stable Graves' hyperthyroidism. Prospective prediction of ophthalmopathy was tested in an independent validation cohort of fewer than 20 hyperthyroidism patients and 15 to 17 patients who later progressed to ophthalmopathy. For training and testing, the 80 to 100 patients in the discovery cohort were randomly divided in a 7:3 ratio. Thyroid tissue and blood T-cell repertoires from more than five Graves' hyperthyroidism patients were also compared in the study. Following sampling, methimazole starting at 30 mg daily was given to hyperthyroidism patients, and high-dose intravenous methylprednisolone was given to ophthalmopathy patients. The paper describes TCR Vbeta CDR3 sequencing of 140 or so peripheral blood samples, made up of 43 ophthalmopathy patients, 70 to 75 hyperthyroidism patients and 17 progressor patients.

What the study reported, not specific to this receptor: Blood samples also contained most of the expanded thyroid clonotypes (frequency above 0.001), which suggests that blood repertoires may reflect thyroid immune responses. In cross-validation, a model built on a 13 V-J signature told ophthalmopathy apart from stable hyperthyroidism with approximately 90% sensitivity and about 81% specificity, and in testing the same model reached 80%/75%. In validation, progression to ophthalmopathy was predicted by the model with 55% to 71% sensitivity and approximately 78% specificity, a median of 6.5 months before onset. No statistical method was used to fix the sample size in advance, and group allocation was not hidden from the investigators.

Based on the germline V gene, the CDR1 and CDR2 sequences are SGHRS and YFSETQ. V drops 3 bases and J drops 1 base, leaving 11 bases in between. Measured from the cysteine to the phenylalanine, the CDR3 is 14 residues long. Only the CDR3 part of the read is kept: 42 bases, read in frame from the first base. This clonotype was recorded many times. Its recognized antigen is unknown. Base-call qualities are not available, and no considerably larger clone is one nucleotide away. Stable Graves' hyperthyroidism was defined as no progression to ophthalmopathy during 18 months of follow-up. Hyperthyroidism patients were newly diagnosed, had a disease duration of under 2 months, and were aged 18 to 65 years. Any patient with an uncontrolled infection, another autoimmune disease, pregnancy or lactation was excluded. Diagnoses relied on clinical symptoms, serum thyroxine and TRAb, thyroid ultrasound and orbital computed tomography. Ficoll-Paque density gradient centrifugation was used to isolate PBMCs from around 10 ml of fresh peripheral blood. Total RNA was extracted with Trizol reagent, and quality was checked on an Agilent 2100 Bioanalyzer.

Amplification of TCR beta CDR3 regions was carried out from RNA transcripts. A first-round RT-PCR of the TCR CDR3 used the HTBI primer set with the Qiagen OneStep RT-PCR kit. Libraries were constructed in a second round of multiplex PCR, after which size selection and purification were carried out. The libraries were sequenced on an Illumina HiSeq2000 using paired-end 100 bp reads. In the paper's pipeline: SOAPnuke was used to process the raw data, removing reads that contained adapters or uncalled bases, had a mean Phred below 15, or lacked an exact match to the constant primer or identifier. High-quality paired reads were merged with COPE v1.2.5, and unique nucleotide sequences were defined as clonotypes. Clonotypes were aligned to IMGT TRBV, TRBD and TRBJ reference segments using MiTCR v1.1. Analysis was restricted to V-J combinations with a frequency above 0.0001, which covered roughly 99% of repertoires. A TCS score was defined as the ratio of F50 (clonal expansion) to E x V (chaos), with BLOSUM62-based TCRdist applied between CDR3 peptides within each V-J. Welch's t-statistics and random forest reduced 500 to 650 V-J features to around 14, which were used in a naive Bayes classifier (R e1071). The raw public reads went through TCRdb reprocessing: fastp at Q25, MiXCR clone calling, in-frame beta chains kept. Each entry merges the rows of one CDR3 protein and shows their most common DNA and genes. TCRdb, not the authors, supplied the V and J calls. The sample table lists roughly 180,000 distinct CDR3 sequences, approximately 15% of them with a count of one. Clones ranked in the top ten supply roughly 30% of the sample.

The chain is assembled from TRBV5-1 and TRBJ2-7, with the D segment identity uncertain. The sequence was obtained from a woman aged 50 to 60 with Graves' hyperthyroidism. Specimen: blood. The CDR3 is CASSYLTESYEQYF. The DNA sequence is given as TGCGCCAGCAGCTATCTCACTGAGTCCTACGAGCAGTACTTC.